The source of this T cell receptor beta chain is a study of cytomegalovirus exposure and HLA in healthy donors. General study findings and limits: Clusters of TCRs from the first cohort tended to co-occur in the roughly 120 validation repertoires (as a later analysis found). Rare TCR sequences predominated, though certain public TCRs were found in many donors.

Clones were sequenced by immunoSEQ multiplex PCR, and TCRdb holds only the in-frame ones, with some missing. The sample has about 150,000 clones; about 88% are singletons. In the case of this clone: Its cognate antigen is unknown.

Separation from the approximately 660-subject first cohort characterized the 120-subject validation cohort, to which the donors belonged. The CDR3 sequence is 17 residues long. The V end was cut by 1 base, the J end by 6 bases, with 16 bases between. The germline CDR1 and CDR2 sequences are MDHEN and SYDVKM. Material for sequencing was PBMCs. The sequence was obtained from a woman between 18 and 29 years old in good health and CMV-seropositive. The chain joins TRBV28 to TRBJ1-6, with D possibly being TRBD1 (6 bases). CDR3 in DNA: TGTGCCAGCAGTTTATACCCCCCCGGGGGGCCTAATTCACCCCTCCACTTT. This encodes CASSLYPPGGPNSPLHF.